Listed here are 27 T cell receptor beta chains from one sample, sequenced in a study of T cells in Graves' hyperthyroidism and ophthalmopathy. TCR beta CDR3 regions were amplified from RNA. A set of HTBI primers served as the primers for a first-round RT-PCR of the TCR CDR3. TCRdb re-called the multiplex PCR reads through MiXCR, storing one row per CDR3 protein. The table includes 600,000 or so distinct CDR3 sequences, 15% to 20% detected once. Input material: blood. All receptors derive from a woman in her 30s with Graves' hyperthyroidism.

There are many counts of this clonotype. V and J are TRBV20-1 and TRBJ2-3; D is perhaps TRBD1 (5 bases). The CDR3 is 14 amino acids. V was trimmed by 7 bases and J by 1 base, leaving 15 bases between them. Germline V gene lookup returns CDR1 DFQATT and CDR2 SNEGSKA (reference sequence). The CDR3 is CSETRGRGTDTQYF. CDR3 nucleotides: TGCAGTGAGACAAGGGGTCGGGGCACAGATACGCAGTATTTT.

The J gene is TRBJ2-3, the V gene TRBV9; D assignment may be TRBD1 or TRBD2 (6 bases each). Trimming cost V 2 bases and J 3 bases, with 10 bases left between them. CDR3 length equals 14 residues. Germline V gene lookup returns CDR1 SGDLS and CDR2 YYNGEE. The CDR3 spells CASSVRGETDTQYF. The CDR3 coding sequence is TGTGCCAGCAGCGTGAGGGGGGAGACAGATACGCAGTATTTT.

Comment on this clonotype: A much larger clone differs by one base, so this may be a read error. The rearrangement uses TRBV30 and TRBJ2-1; 14 nucleotides line up with TRBD2. Per the germline V gene, CDR1 is GTSNPN and CDR2 is SVGIG (reference sequence). V dropped 0 bases and J dropped 6; count of bases not matched to a gene: 4. The CDR3 is 16 amino acids. The CDR3 sequence is CAWSVGTSGGINEQFF. The CDR3 DNA reads as TGTGCCTGGAGTGTAGGGACTAGCGGGGGAATCAATGAGCAGTTCTTC.

The chain employs TRBV5-1 and TRBJ2-5; TRBD2 might be the D (6 bases). V lost 2 bases, J lost 13 bases, and 12 bases lay in between. The germline V gene encodes CDR1 SGHRS and CDR2 YFSETQ. The CDR3 runs 11 residues. The CDR3 sequence is CASSFGGRLYF. The CDR3, as DNA: TGCGCCAGCAGCTTCGGTGGGAGGTTGTACTTC.

This clonotype was recorded many times. The rearrangement joins TRBV6-1 to TRBJ1-1; unclear D gene. Trimming cost V 4 bases and J 4 bases, with 13 bases left between them. The germline CDR1 and CDR2 sequences are MNHNS and SASEGT. There are 14 residues in the CDR3. CDR3: CASSATPGSTEAFF. The DNA of the CDR3 is TGTGCCAGCAGTGCCACCCCAGGTTCCACTGAAGCTTTCTTT.

This clonotype occurred a few times. This sequence joins TRBV30 and TRBJ1-1; 10 bases line up with TRBD1. The J segment lost 5 bases and the V segment lost 3 bases, leaving 12 bases of the junction unmatched. CDR3 length: 16 residues. Germline V lookup: CDR1 GTSNPN, CDR2 SVGIG (reference sequence). The CDR3 nucleotides are TGTGCCTGGAGGGGGACAGGGGCTTTAATGAGGACTGAAGCTTTCTTT. It is translated as CAWRGTGALMRTEAFF.

This clonotype was seen at least ten times. This chain joins TRBV11-3 and TRBJ2-3, with D unclear. Germline lookup yields CDR1 SGHNT and CDR2 YENEEA. CDR3 size: 18 residues. V lost 2 bases and J lost 1, with 19 bases in between. Written as DNA, the CDR3 is TGTGCCAGCAGCTTATTCTACATTCGGCATGACGGCACAGATACGCAGTATTTT. Encoded protein: CASSLFYIRHDGTDTQYF.

This sequence joins TRBV5-6 and TRBJ1-2; no firm D call. This CDR3 has 15 amino acids. CDR1 and CDR2 from the germline V gene are SGHDT and YYEEEE. V lost 3 bases, J lost 3 bases, and 15 bases lay in between. CDR3: CASSSLSWPYYGYTF. Written as DNA, the CDR3 is TGTGCCAGCAGCTCGCTTTCATGGCCCTACTATGGCTACACCTTC.

This clonotype was picked up many times. The rearrangement links TRBV29-1 to TRBJ2-5; D may correspond to TRBD1 or TRBD2 (6 bases each). Deletions cut 4 bases from V and 2 bases from J, with 14 bases between. The CDR3 totals 14 residues. Germline CDR1 and CDR2: SQVTM and ANQGSEA. The CDR3 DNA is TGCAGCGTTGGTGTCCGGGGGCGGCAAGAGACCCAGTACTTC. Translating it yields CSVGVRGRQETQYF.

This clonotype was seen at least ten times. The chain is built from TRBV5-5 and TRBJ2-5; D is perhaps TRBD1 (5 bases). Trimming took off 0 bases at V and 0 bases at J, with 12 bases between the two ends. The germline V gene encodes CDR1 SGHKS and CDR2 YYEKEE (reference sequence). This CDR3 region has 16 residues. This CDR3 is CASSLASAGNQETQYF. CDR3 nucleotide sequence: TGTGCCAGCAGCTTGGCCTCGGCAGGGAACCAAGAGACCCAGTACTTC. The whole variable domain, filled in from reference TRBV5-5 and TRBJ2-5, reads DAGVTQSPTHLIKTRGQQVTLRCSPISGHKSVSWYQQVLGQGPQFIFQYYEKEERGRGNFPDRFSARQFPNYSSELNVNALLLGDSALYLCASSLASAGNQETQYFGPGTRLLVL.

V gene TRBV29-1 combines with J gene TRBJ2-1; 10 positions match TRBD1. Trimming took 1 base from V and 6 from J; bases not matched to a gene: 9. The germline V gene has CDR1 SQVTM and CDR2 ANQGSEA. The CDR3 spans 16 residues. The CDR3 nucleotides are TGCAGCGTTGAAGCCTCGGGACAGGGGACTCGCAATGAGCAGTTCTTC. Translated, it gives CSVEASGQGTRNEQFF.

This clonotype was seen repeatedly, ten times or more. The genes are TRBV6-1 and TRBJ1-5, with D possibly being TRBD1 (5 bases). The CDR3 consists of 15 residues. The V end lost 2 bases, the J end lost 5 bases, and 13 bases lay between the germline ends. The V gene's germline CDR1 is MNHNS and CDR2 SASEGT. The CDR3 nucleotides are TGTGCCAGCAGTGAAACTGCAAGGGGCGATCAGCCCCAGCATTTT. Its translation is CASSETARGDQPQHF.

There are many counts of this clonotype. This sequence joins TRBV18 and TRBJ2-7, with D tentatively TRBD1 (6 bases). Germline assignment: CDR1 KGHSH and CDR2 LQKENI. This CDR3 region has 15 residues. V was clipped by 2 bases and J by 1 base, with 12 bases between them. CDR3 sequence reads: CASSPAGTSSYEQYF. DNA for the CDR3: TGTGCCAGCTCACCAGCAGGGACAAGTTCCTACGAGCAGTACTTC.

This clonotype was recorded many times. The rearrangement links TRBV5-1 to TRBJ2-3; tentatively, D is TRBD1 or TRBD2 (6 bases each). The germline V gene encodes CDR1 SGHRS and CDR2 YFSETQ. The V end was cut by 4 bases, the J end by 2 bases, with 17 bases between. The CDR3 extends over 16 amino acids. The CDR3 sequence is CASSLEGHPSTDTQYF. For the CDR3, the DNA is TGCGCCAGCAGCCTGGAGGGACACCCATCCACAGATACGCAGTATTTT.

Many counts were recorded for this clonotype. The chain joins TRBV11-2 to TRBJ2-1; 7 bases map to TRBD1. Germline CDR1 and CDR2: SGHAT and FQNNGV. CDR3 length: 13 residues. Losses at the gene ends were 6 bases for V and 12 bases for J; bases not matched to a gene: 11. This chain's CDR3 is CASSLMTGSGQFF. DNA of the CDR3: TGTGCCAGCAGTTTAATGACAGGGTCGGGGCAGTTCTTC. The full variable domain, with the rest looked up from reference TRBV11-2 and TRBJ2-1, is EAGVAQSPRYKIIEKRQSVAFWCNPISGHATLYWYQQILGQGPKLLIQFQNNGVVDDSQLPKDRFSAERLKGVDSTLKIQPAKLEDSAVYLCASSLMTGSGQFFGPGTRLTVL.

The CDR3 DNA reads TGTGCCAGCAGCTTGGTACAGGGACATGGCTACACCTTC. As protein: CASSLVQGHGYTF. The V call is TRBV7-9, the J call TRBJ1-2; D might be TRBD1 (6 bases). Trimming cost V 3 bases and J 6 bases, with 11 bases left between them. The germline V gene has CDR1 SEHNR and CDR2 FQNEAQ (reference sequence). The CDR3 has 13 residues.

This clonotype was seen more than once but under ten times. The chain has TRBV19 and TRBJ2-7, with D perhaps assigned TRBD1 or TRBD2 (5 bases each). V lost 5 bases, J lost 1 base, and 15 bases lay in between. CDR3 size: 15 residues. Germline lookup yields CDR1 LNHDA and CDR2 SQIVND (reference sequence). The CDR3 sequence: CASSSRESGSYEQYF. CDR3 DNA: TGTGCCAGTAGTTCCAGGGAGTCGGGGTCCTACGAGCAGTACTTC.

The chain uses TRBV28 and TRBJ2-3, with D perhaps TRBD1 or TRBD2 (5 bases each). CDR1 is MDHEN, CDR2 SYDVKM, per germline. V lost 5 bases to trimming and J lost 2 bases, with 29 bases between them. The CDR3 totals 20 residues. Here the CDR3 reads CASSLTEQYTSVGVTDTQYF. The DNA of the CDR3 is TGTGCCAGCAGTCTGACAGAACAATATACCTCGGTCGGGGTCACAGATACGCAGTATTTT.

In this sample, this clonotype turned up many times. The rearrangement uses TRBV11-1 and TRBJ2-1; 10 bases align to TRBD2. Germline CDR1 is SGHAT and CDR2 is FQDESV (reference sequence). V trimming: 5 bases; J trimming: 2 bases; junction bases outside the gene matches: 6. The CDR3 consists of 16 residues. DNA of the CDR3: TGTGCCAGCAGCCCCGGAGCGGGAGGGCCCTACAATGAGCAGTTCTTC. Residues: CASSPGAGGPYNEQFF.

Remarks on this clonotype: Mismatch with germline at one junction end may stem from a read error. The chain is built from TRBV4-1 and TRBJ2-7; the D gene is possibly TRBD2 (6 bases). The CDR3 is 16 residues long. The germline CDR1 and CDR2 sequences are MGHRA and YSYEKL. The CDR3 nucleotides read TGTGCCAGCAGCCCCAGCTCTTTAGCGGCAGCCTACGAGCAGTACTTC. This gives the protein CASSPSSLAAAYEQYF.

There are many counts of this clonotype. The chain couples TRBV5-5 to TRBJ1-6; D is undetermined. V was cut by 0 bases and J by 7 bases, with 5 bases left in between. CDR1 and CDR2 (germline): SGHKS, YYEKEE (reference sequence). The CDR3 length is 13 residues. The CDR3 here is CASSLDSNSPLHF. Written as DNA, the CDR3 is TGTGCCAGCAGCTTGGATAGCAATTCACCCCTCCACTTT.

The chain joins TRBV29-1 to TRBJ1-1; TRBD1 matches at 7 bases. Germline V CDR1 and CDR2: SQVTM, ANQGSEA. The CDR3 has 14 residues. The trim removed 7 bases at V and 2 bases at J, leaving 10 bases unmatched. CDR3 amino acids: CSAWRDSENTEAFF. The CDR3 nucleotides read TGCAGCGCTTGGAGGGACAGCGAAAACACTGAAGCTTTCTTT.

This clonotype has only a few counts. This chain uses TRBV6-1 with TRBJ1-5; no definite D call. The CDR3 consists of 14 residues. The germline V gene encodes CDR1 MNHNS and CDR2 SASEGT. Trimming removed 5 bases at V and 7 bases at J, with 15 bases between. The CDR3 region is CASSYKWQDQPQHF. The CDR3 DNA follows: TGTGCCAGCAGTTATAAGTGGCAAGACCAGCCCCAGCATTTT.

This clonotype was observed at least ten times. The chain links TRBV20-1 to TRBJ2-3, with TRBD2 matching 10 bases. Germline lookup yields CDR1 DFQATT and CDR2 SNEGSKA (reference sequence). The CDR3 contains 13 residues. CDR3 nucleotides: TGCTCTACTAGCGGGAAGGGCACAGATACGCAGTATTTT. Protein sequence: CSTSGKGTDTQYF.

This clonotype came up a few times. The chain uses TRBV28 and TRBJ1-3, with D unclear. Looked up from germline, CDR1 is MDHEN and CDR2 is SYDVKM. The V and J ends lost 2 bases and 0 bases respectively, with 8 bases between them. The CDR3 is 15 amino acids. The CDR3 bases are TGTGCCAGCAGTTTACGAGACTCCTCTGGAAACACCATATATTTT. Amino acids: CASSLRDSSGNTIYF.

This clonotype has more than one count but fewer than ten. The chain is built from TRBV18 and TRBJ2-2; D ambiguous. Per germline, CDR1 KGHSH and CDR2 LQKENI. The CDR3 consists of 16 residues. The V gene lost 0 bases and the J gene lost 2 bases, with 10 bases spanning the gap. DNA for the CDR3: TGTGCCAGCTCACCACCAGCAAGACGCAACACCGGGGAGCTGTTTTTT. Residues: CASSPPARRNTGELFF.

This clonotype was found many times. The chain is built from TRBV3-1 and TRBJ2-7; possibly TRBD2 for D (6 bases). Germline CDR1 is LGHDT and CDR2 is YNNKEL (reference sequence). CDR3 length equals 13 residues. V lost 1 base, J lost 5 bases, and 9 bases lay in between. The CDR3 region is CASSQGLANEQYF. CDR3 nucleotides: TGTGCCAGCAGCCAAGGGCTAGCGAACGAGCAGTACTTC.